The 6 T cell receptor beta chains below were found in one sample sequenced in a study of patients and donors after allogeneic stem cell transplantation (dated by TCRdb to 2020 to 2022). Library generation was performed with RT-PCR. Reads for this sample came from a NextSeq 550. TCRdb cleaned the public reads at Q25 with fastp, built clones with MiXCR and kept in-frame beta chains. Each CDR3 protein appears once, grouped with its most common genes and DNA. The sample has roughly 230,000 distinct CDR3 sequences on record, less than 15% of them singletons. The ten top clones hold around a tenth of the sample. The sequenced sample was blood, either unsorted or a sorted T cell fraction (not recorded which). The receptors come from a human donor who was either an allogeneic HSCT recipient or a stem cell or donor lymphocyte infusion donor (not recorded which). It is not recorded whose cells these are; they may come from a transplant donor.

This clonotype was seen a few times. V is TRBV6-1 and J is TRBJ1-5; no definite D call. The V and J ends lost 4 bases and 5 bases respectively, with 9 bases between them. The germline gives CDR1 MNHNS, CDR2 SASEGT. The CDR3 is 13 amino acids. CDR3 DNA: TGTGCCAGCAGTGGGGAATCGTATCAGCCCCAGCATTTT. Protein: CASSGESYQPQHF.

This clonotype showed up just a few times. The V gene is TRBV11-2, the J gene TRBJ2-3; TRBD2 matches at 12 bases. CDR1 is SGHAT, CDR2 FQNNGV, per germline. Trimming removed 1 base from V and 4 bases from J; junction bases left unmatched: 9. The CDR3 extends over 18 amino acids. The CDR3: CASSLGSRLAGDSDTQYF. Written as DNA, the CDR3 is TGTGCCAGCAGCTTAGGCTCTCGACTAGCGGGAGATTCAGATACGCAGTATTTT.

A note on this clonotype: One end of the junction is discordant with germline, which a read error may explain. The V and J genes are TRBV9 and TRBJ2-1, with D perhaps given as TRBD1 or TRBD2 (5 bases each). The CDR3 is 11 amino acids. The germline V gene encodes CDR1 SGDLS and CDR2 YYNGEE. The CDR3 sequence is CASSAPGPKVF. The CDR3 nucleotides read TGTGCCAGCAGCGCCCCGGGACCGAAGGTCTTC.

This clonotype was observed a few times. J is TRBJ1-2 and V is TRBV20-1; D is unresolved. The CDR3 is made up of 12 amino acids. The germline CDR1 and CDR2 sequences are DFQATT and SNEGSKA (reference sequence). The V gene lost 3 bases and the J gene lost 2 bases, with 7 bases spanning the gap. As DNA, the CDR3 is TGCAGTGCTAGTGAGACGAACTATGGCTACACCTTC. This sequence encodes CSASETNYGYTF.

The chain uses TRBV12-5 and TRBJ1-1, with TRBD1 matching 10 bases. Per the germline V gene, CDR1 is LGHNT and CDR2 is FRNRAP. Germline trimming cut 4 bases from V and 4 bases from J; bases unmatched to any gene: 0. There are 13 residues in the CDR3. CDR3 bases: TGTGCTAGTGGTTGGGACAGGGGCACTGAAGCTTTCTTT. Translating it yields CASGWDRGTEAFF.

This clonotype has only a few counts. V is TRBV21-1 and J is TRBJ2-7; the DNA was not compared with TRBD1, the D call given in the table. TRBV21-1 is a pseudogene. The CDR3 runs to 14 residues. The CDR3 bases are TGTGCCAGGATGGTGGGGCGACCTCTCTACGAGCAGTACTTC. Protein sequence: CARMVGRPLYEQYF.